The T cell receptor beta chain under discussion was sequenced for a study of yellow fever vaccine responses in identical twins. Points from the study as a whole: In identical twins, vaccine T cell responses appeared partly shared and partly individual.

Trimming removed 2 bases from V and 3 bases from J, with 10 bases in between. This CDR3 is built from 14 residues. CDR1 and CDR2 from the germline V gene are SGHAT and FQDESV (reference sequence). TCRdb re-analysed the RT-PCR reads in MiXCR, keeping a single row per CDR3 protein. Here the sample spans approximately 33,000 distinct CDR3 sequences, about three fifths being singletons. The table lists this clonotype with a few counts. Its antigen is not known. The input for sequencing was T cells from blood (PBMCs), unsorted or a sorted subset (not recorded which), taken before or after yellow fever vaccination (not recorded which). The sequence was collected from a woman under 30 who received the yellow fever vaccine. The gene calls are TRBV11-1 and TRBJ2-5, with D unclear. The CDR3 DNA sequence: TGTGCCAGCAGCTTAAAATTCAACAAAGAGACCCAGTACTTC. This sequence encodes CASSLKFNKETQYF.